The 18 T cell receptor beta chains below come from one sample, sequenced in a study of CD8 T cells in ankylosing spondylitis. Whole-study results and caveats: Apparently characteristic of ankylosing spondylitis blood was a TCR beta motif (eight highly homologous variants).

These receptors' targets are unknown. TCRdb reanalysed the 5' RACE reads using MiXCR and keeps one entry per CDR3 protein. Among roughly 670,000 distinct CDR3 sequences, roughly 19% were seen once, and the ten largest hold 15% to 20%. Sequencing used blood, either unsorted or a sorted T cell fraction (not recorded which). Source of these receptors: a male donor with ankylosing spondylitis.

This chain connects TRBV20-1 to TRBJ1-5; tentatively, D is TRBD1 (6 bases). This CDR3 region has 17 residues. Germline V gives CDR1 DFQATT, CDR2 SNEGSKA (reference sequence). V was pared by 0 bases and J by 3 bases, with 18 bases between. The DNA of the CDR3 is TGCAGTGCTAGAGAACCTATAAAACAGGGCCCCAATCAGCCCCAGCATTTT. Translated: CSAREPIKQGPNQPQHF.

The chain has TRBV2 and TRBJ2-1; D may be TRBD2 (5 bases). V lost 1 base and J 9 bases, leaving 7 bases between the germline ends. CDR1 is SNHLY and CDR2 is FYNNEI in the germline V gene. The CDR3 sequence is 12 residues long. The CDR3 region has the DNA TGTGCCAGCAGTGAAGGACGGGGTGAGCAGTTCTTC. Its translation: CASSEGRGEQFF. Using reference TRBV2 and TRBJ2-1 for the parts outside the CDR3, the full variable domain is EPEVTQTPSHQVTQMGQEVILRCVPISNHLYFYWYRQILGQKVEFLVSFYNNEISEKSEIFDDQFSVERPDGSNFTLKIRSTKLEDSAMYFCASSEGRGEQFFGPGTRLTVL.

The CDR3 coding sequence is TGTGCCAGCCAGACATCCGGCTATGGCTACACCTTC. Its translation is CASQTSGYGYTF. V usage is TRBV6-1 and J usage is TRBJ1-2; D is uncertain. V gave up 8 bases and J gave up 4 bases, with 11 bases separating them. This CDR3 contains 12 residues. Germline V gene lookup returns CDR1 MNHNS and CDR2 SASEGT.

This clonotype occurred a few times. The CDR3 nucleotides are TGTGCCAGCAGCTCCGGACACAGCCCGGTTGGGAACACTGAAGCTTTCTTT. It translates to CASSSGHSPVGNTEAFF. V gene TRBV12-3 or TRBV12-4 combines with J gene TRBJ1-1; D perhaps matches TRBD1 (5 bases). V gave up 6 bases and J gave up 1 base, with 21 bases separating them. The CDR3 contains 17 residues.

The chain employs TRBV27 and TRBJ2-3; 9 bases align to TRBD2. The CDR3 consists of 14 residues. CDR1 MNHEY and CDR2 SMNVEV come from the germline V gene (reference sequence). J gave up 7 bases and V 5 bases, and 7 bases lay outside the gene matches. CDR3 sequence: CASSGPGLANTQYF. DNA for the CDR3: TGTGCCAGCAGTGGCCCCGGACTAGCGAATACGCAGTATTTT.

This clonotype was seen at least ten times. The rearrangement uses TRBV10-3 and TRBJ2-3, with 11 bases identical to TRBD2. CDR3 length equals 17 residues. The ends lost 0 bases at V and 4 bases at J; junction bases unmatched: 6. In germline, CDR1 is ENHRY, CDR2 SYGVKD. CDR3: CAISESASGGTADTQYF. CDR3 DNA sequence: TGTGCCATCAGTGAGTCTGCTAGCGGGGGGACGGCAGATACGCAGTATTTT.

CDR3 residues: CASSSPKPGAFTDTQYF. The CDR3 DNA reads TGCGCCAGCAGCTCACCTAAACCAGGGGCGTTCACAGATACGCAGTATTTT. V gene TRBV5-1 combines with J gene TRBJ2-3; a possible D gene is TRBD1 (6 bases). The CDR3 sequence is 17 residues long. V was cut by 3 bases and J by 2 bases, with 19 bases left in between. Germline CDR1 is SGHRS and CDR2 is YFSETQ.

The sample holds a few counts of this clonotype. The genes are TRBV20-1 and TRBJ2-2; a weak D match, TRBD2 (6 bases). The CDR3 spans 15 residues. V was shortened by 0 bases and J by 5 bases, with 13 bases between the two germline ends. Germline V gives CDR1 DFQATT, CDR2 SNEGSKA (reference sequence). The CDR3 DNA reads TGCAGTGCTAGAGAGACAGCTAGCGAAACCGGGGAGCTGTTTTTT. It specifies CSARETASETGELFF.

This chain uses TRBV5-5 with TRBJ2-7, with D possibly matching TRBD2 (6 bases). V was cut by 4 bases and J by 0 bases, with 11 bases left in between. CDR1 and CDR2 (germline): SGHKS, YYEKEE (reference sequence). The CDR3 spans 14 residues. CDR3 bases: TGTGCCAGCAGCCTCTCTAGCGTCTCCTACGAGCAGTACTTC. Translation: CASSLSSVSYEQYF.

This clonotype has only a few counts. This CDR3 reads CASRDRANTEAFF. The DNA of the CDR3 is TGTGCCAGCAGGGACAGGGCGAACACTGAAGCTTTCTTT. The gene calls are TRBV7-2 and TRBJ1-1, with 8 bases that match TRBD1. The ends lost 6 bases at V and 1 base at J; junction bases unmatched: 1. Germline loops: CDR1 SGHTA, CDR2 FQGNSA. The CDR3 runs to 13 residues.

The CDR3 coding sequence is TGTGCCAGCAGTTACTCCAGGGAGATGAACACTGAAGCTTTCTTT. It specifies CASSYSREMNTEAFF. This chain joins TRBV6-5 and TRBJ1-1; a possible D gene is TRBD1 (5 bases). The ends were cut back, 0 bases at V and 0 bases at J, with 8 bases in the middle. Germline V gives CDR1 MNHEY, CDR2 SVGAGI. The CDR3 contains 15 residues.

This clonotype was seen a single time. This rearrangement joins TRBV28 to TRBJ2-1; possible D gene TRBD2, 5 bases. CDR1 is MDHEN, CDR2 SYDVKM, per germline. V was trimmed by 7 bases and J by 5 bases, leaving 24 bases between them. This CDR3 comprises 17 residues. The CDR3 DNA reads as TGTGCCAGCATCCCCTTCGGCGCGGCGGACTTGGACAATGAGCAGTTCTTC. Amino acid sequence: CASIPFGAADLDNEQFF. Full variable domain (outside the CDR3, taken from reference TRBV28 and TRBJ2-1): DVKVTQSSRYLVKRTGEKVFLECVQDMDHENMFWYRQDPGLGLRLIYFSYDVKMKEKGDIPEGYSVSREKKERFSLILESASTNQTSMYLCASIPFGAADLDNEQFFGPGTRLTVL.

This clonotype was detected only a few times. The J gene is TRBJ2-1, the V gene TRBV20-1, with 7 bases fitting TRBD2. V was pared by 8 bases and J by 2 bases, with 6 bases of the junction left unmatched. This CDR3 has 13 amino acids. Germline V gene sequence: CDR1 DFQATT, CDR2 SNEGSKA (reference sequence). The CDR3 here is CSLGTTPYNEQFF. For the CDR3, the DNA is TGCAGTCTTGGGACTACCCCCTACAATGAGCAGTTCTTC.

This rearrangement joins TRBV20-1 to TRBJ1-2, with D perhaps TRBD1 (6 bases). The CDR3 is 14 residues long. Germline assignment: CDR1 DFQATT and CDR2 SNEGSKA (reference sequence). Trimming stripped 6 bases from V and 8 bases from J, with 22 bases between. The DNA of the CDR3 is TGCAGTGCCACCCCACCCGACAGGTCATTAGGCTACACCTTC. It codes for CSATPPDRSLGYTF.

This clonotype has only a few counts. No conserved phenylalanine or tryptophan ends this CDR3, so it is likely a read error. This chain joins TRBV5-1 and TRBJ1-3; no definite D call. From germline, CDR1 is SGHRS and CDR2 YFSETQ. Trimming shortened V by 0 bases and J by 0 bases, and 7 bases separated the two germline ends. The CDR3 extends over 15 amino acids. The CDR3 DNA reads TGCGCCAGCAGCTTGGACACAAGCTCTGGAAACACCATATATTGT. This translates into CASSLDTSSGNTIYC.

The V gene is TRBV7-3, the J gene TRBJ2-3, with 7 bases that match TRBD1. V was pared by 5 bases and J by 3 bases, with 8 bases of the junction left unmatched. This CDR3 has 15 residues. Germline loops: CDR1 SGHTA, CDR2 FQGTGA. The DNA of the CDR3 is TGTGCCAGCAGCACTACAGGGGTGGGGACAGATACGCAGTATTTT. It encodes CASSTTGVGTDTQYF.

J is TRBJ2-5 and V is TRBV4-2, with 11 nucleotides matching TRBD2. The CDR3 has 16 residues. Losses at the gene ends were 3 bases for V and 1 base for J; bases not matched to a gene: 4. Per germline, CDR1 LGHNA and CDR2 YNFKEQ. The CDR3 DNA reads as TGTGCCAGCAGCCAGCCGACTAGCGGGACCCAAGAGACCCAGTACTTC. Translated, it gives CASSQPTSGTQETQYF.

The chain recombines TRBV5-1 with TRBJ1-1; tentatively, D is TRBD1 (6 bases). Between the trimmed V and J ends, which lost 2 bases and 3 bases, there was a span of 14 bases. This CDR3 is 15 amino acids long. From germline, CDR1 is SGHRS and CDR2 YFSETQ. The CDR3 sequence: CASSFETGWDTEAFF. CDR3 nucleotide sequence: TGCGCCAGCAGCTTCGAGACAGGCTGGGACACTGAAGCTTTCTTT. Complete variable domain (other parts from reference TRBV5-1 and TRBJ1-1): KAGVTQTPRYLIKTRGQQVTLSCSPISGHRSVSWYQQTPGQGLQFLFEYFSETQRNKGNFPGRFSGRQFSNSRSEMNVSTLELGDSALYLCASSFETGWDTEAFFGQGTRLTVV.